This T cell receptor beta chain was captured in a study of T-cell memory formation after mild COVID-19. Germline loops: CDR1 SGHTA, CDR2 FQGNSA. The CDR3 covers 16 residues. V was clipped by 2 bases and J by 7 bases, with 18 bases between them. Study outcomes and limitations: Among contracting clones, CD4+ were mainly CM/EM and CD8+ enriched in EMRA.

With regard to this clonotype: What it binds is not known.

5'RACE primed at constant segments yielded TCR alpha and TCR beta cDNA libraries bearing sample barcodes and UMIs. TCRdb reprocessed the 5' RACE reads with MiXCR, giving one entry per CDR3 protein. The sample includes roughly 130,000 distinct CDR3 sequences, around 15% of them seen just once. The genes are TRBV7-2 and TRBJ2-1; a possible D gene is TRBD1 (7 bases). Sequenced: PBMCs or a T cell subset sorted from them (not recorded which). The sequence was collected from a man between 18 and 29 years old who had mild COVID-19 (a few samples of this study predate the infection). Cell type and time point are not known. Here the CDR3 DNA reads TGTGCCAGCAGCTTAATGGATCGGAGGGGGCGGAATGAGCAGTTCTTC. This translates into CASSLMDRRGRNEQFF.